The 28 T cell receptor beta chains given below trace back to one sample, sequenced in a study of vaccination effects on CD4 cells after COVID-19 (dated by TCRdb to about 2022). After more than 9 days of culture, CD4+ T cells were isolated with the EasySep CD4+ T cell isolation kit. Libraries were prepared through the immunoSEQ multiplex PCR assay. Drawn from immuneACCESS, this table holds only the in-frame rearrangements with V and J called that TCRdb kept. Clones are partly lost; checked studies trace under half to an unresolved V gene and leave the rest unexplained. The sample table records 70,000 or so clones; approximately 77% of these occur just once. In total, the top ten clones hold roughly 2% of the sample. The antigens of these receptors remain unknown. The specimen was CD4+ T cells from PBMCs cultured without peptide, collected before COVID-19 vaccination. The origin of the receptors is a human donor who received a COVID-19 vaccine.

This chain uses TRBV5-1 with TRBJ2-5, with 8 bases fitting TRBD2. CDR1 and CDR2 (germline): SGHRS, YFSETQ. The CDR3 length is 12 residues. Trimming took 1 base from V and 7 from J; bases not matched to a gene: 0. This CDR3 reads CASSLSGGTQYF. The CDR3 bases are TGCGCCAGCAGCTTGAGCGGGGGGACCCAGTACTTC. Full variable domain (missing parts from reference TRBV5-1 and TRBJ2-5): KAGVTQTPRYLIKTRGQQVTLSCSPISGHRSVSWYQQTPGQGLQFLFEYFSETQRNKGNFPGRFSGRQFSNSRSEMNVSTLELGDSALYLCASSLSGGTQYFGPGTRLLVL.

A single count supports this clone. This chain uses TRBV6-5 with TRBJ2-7; a possible D gene is TRBD2 (5 bases). Trimming took off 6 bases at V and 6 bases at J, with 18 bases between the two ends. Germline CDR1 reads MNHEY; CDR2 reads SVGAGI. CDR3 length equals 14 residues. This CDR3 is CASRPRTVSGEQYV. CDR3 DNA: TGTGCCAGCAGACCCCGGACTGTATCAGGCGAGCAGTACGTC.

The J gene is TRBJ1-4, the V gene TRBV18, with a possible D match to TRBD1 (5 bases). Germline loops: CDR1 KGHSH, CDR2 LQKENI. There are 15 residues in the CDR3. V lost 4 bases, J lost 0 bases, and 9 bases lay in between. The DNA of the CDR3 is TGTGCCAGCTCACGATCGGGGGCAACTAATGAAAAACTGTTTTTT. Translating gives CASSRSGATNEKLFF.

The V gene is TRBV15, the J gene TRBJ2-1; 7 bases agree with TRBD2. Germline loops: CDR1 LNHNV, CDR2 YYDKDF (reference sequence). The CDR3 spans 16 residues. Germline trimming cut 1 base from V and 2 bases from J; bases unmatched to any gene: 5. The CDR3 is CATSRGSGTTYNEQFF. CDR3 nucleotides: TGTGCCACCAGCAGAGGGAGCGGGACTACCTACAATGAGCAGTTCTTC.

This chain uses TRBV29-1 with TRBJ2-2; D could derive from TRBD1 or TRBD2 (6 bases each). This CDR3 is 13 amino acids long. V lost 4 bases, J lost 4 bases, and 10 bases lay in between. CDR1 SQVTM and CDR2 ANQGSEA come from the germline V gene. CDR3 DNA sequence: TGCAGCGTTGGGGGGGCGGTCACCGGGGAGCTGTTTTTT. Translated: CSVGGAVTGELFF.

The chain has TRBV19 and TRBJ1-5, with 12 nucleotides matching TRBD1. In germline, CDR1 is LNHDA, CDR2 SQIVND (reference sequence). The V segment lost 6 bases and the J segment 6 bases; nucleotides outside the gene matches: 6. The CDR3 loop spans 15 amino acids. CDR3 DNA: TGTGCCAGTAGGAACCGGGACAGGGGGCCTCAGCCCCAGCATTTT. This gives the protein CASRNRDRGPQPQHF.

The V gene is TRBV6-5, the J gene TRBJ2-3; 13 bases are a match to TRBD2. The V segment lost 4 bases and the J segment 1 base; nucleotides outside the gene matches: 2. CDR1 is MNHEY, CDR2 SVGAGI, per germline. The CDR3 is 16 residues long. The CDR3 DNA sequence: TGTGCCAGCAGTTCTGGACTAGCGGGGGGCACAGATACGCAGTATTTT. This codes for CASSSGLAGGTDTQYF.

This clone has only a few counts. This chain links TRBV7-2 with TRBJ2-2; tentatively, D is TRBD1 (6 bases). The CDR3 is made up of 13 amino acids. CDR1 SGHTA and CDR2 FQGNSA come from the germline V gene. Between the trimmed V and J ends, which lost 8 bases and 6 bases, there was a span of 13 bases. The CDR3 is CASYKNRAGELFF. CDR3 DNA: TGTGCCAGCTATAAGAACAGGGCCGGGGAGCTGTTTTTT.

V and J are TRBV19 and TRBJ2-6; D may be TRBD1 (5 bases). The CDR3 covers 16 residues. Trimming removed 4 bases at V and 2 bases at J, with 12 bases between. Germline assignment: CDR1 LNHDA and CDR2 SQIVND (reference sequence). The DNA for the CDR3 is TGTGCCAGTAGTACGTTACCAGGGACTGGGGCCAACGTCCTGACTTTC. Its protein is CASSTLPGTGANVLTF.

This clone was detected a few times. The chain links TRBV7-8 to TRBJ1-1; D is possibly TRBD1 (6 bases). V was pared by 6 bases and J by 0 bases, with 17 bases between. The CDR3 sequence is 16 residues long. CDR1 and CDR2 (germline): SGHVS, FQNEAQ. The DNA of the CDR3 is TGTGCCAGCAGAAAAACCCGGGACACCCTGAACACTGAAGCTTTCTTT. It codes for CASRKTRDTLNTEAFF.

This sequence joins TRBV28 and TRBJ1-2; TRBD1 matches at 8 bases. The germline CDR1 and CDR2 sequences are MDHEN and SYDVKM. The CDR3 extends over 11 amino acids. The CDR3 DNA reads TGTGCAGCGACAGGGGCCTATGGCTACACCTTC. Encoded protein: CAATGAYGYTF.

This clone was seen a handful of times. The chain links TRBV24-1 to TRBJ1-3; no reliable D call. This CDR3 has 12 amino acids. The germline V gene has CDR1 KGHDR and CDR2 SFDVKD. V was cut by 4 bases and J by 2 bases, with 2 bases left in between. CDR3 coding DNA: TGTGCCACCAGTGAGGCTGGAAACACCATATATTTT. It codes for CATSEAGNTIYF.

The genes are TRBV19 and TRBJ1-1; D perhaps matches TRBD1 (6 bases). Germline CDR1 is LNHDA and CDR2 is SQIVND (reference sequence). CDR3 length: 15 amino acids. V was pared by 3 bases and J by 4 bases, with 15 bases between. CDR3 residues: CASSIGTSRATEAFF. DNA of the CDR3: TGTGCCAGTAGTATTGGGACATCGAGGGCCACTGAAGCTTTCTTT.

The genes are TRBV6-2 or TRBV6-3 and TRBJ1-4; D might be TRBD1 (6 bases). CDR3 length: 14 amino acids. V was shortened by 6 bases and J by 10 bases, with 18 bases between the two germline ends. Germline values: CDR1 MNHEY, CDR2 SVGEGT. CDR3 sequence (DNA): TGTGCCAGCAGCCCTGGACAGTCTAGGGGAAAACTGTTTTTT. Translating it yields CASSPGQSRGKLFF.

V is TRBV6-5 and J is TRBJ2-3, with D perhaps TRBD1 (6 bases). Trimming stripped 6 bases from V and 2 bases from J, with 15 bases between. The CDR3 length is 15 residues. Germline V CDR1 and CDR2: MNHEY, SVGAGI. CDR3 protein: CASRFIRDNTDTQYF. CDR3 DNA: TGTGCCAGCAGATTCATCAGGGACAACACAGATACGCAGTATTTT.

The CDR3 nucleotides read TGTGCCTGGACTGGGCTGATCGAAGCTTTCTTT. Residues: CAWTGLIEAFF. The gene calls are TRBV30 and TRBJ1-1; D remains unclear. CDR1 is GTSNPN, CDR2 SVGIG, per germline (reference sequence). The CDR3 has 11 amino acids. Deletions cut 4 bases from V and 8 bases from J, with 11 bases between.

The genes are TRBV19 and TRBJ2-5; TRBD2 matches 9 bases. The V gene's germline CDR1 is LNHDA and CDR2 SQIVND (reference sequence). This CDR3 is built from 15 residues. The V and J ends lost 4 bases and 9 bases, in that order; junction bases with no gene match: 12. CDR3 protein: CASSTELSGGASQYF. CDR3 nucleotides: TGTGCCAGTAGTACAGAGCTTAGCGGGGGAGCGTCCCAGTACTTC.

The rearrangement joins TRBV6-5 to TRBJ2-1; 12 bases are a match to TRBD2. In germline, CDR1 is MNHEY, CDR2 SVGAGI. V shed 6 bases and J 6 bases; nucleotides not matched to a gene: 3. The CDR3 is 14 residues long. The CDR3 DNA is TGTGCCAGCAGAACTAGCGGGGGGTCCAATGAGCAGTTCTTC. Protein: CASRTSGGSNEQFF.

V usage is TRBV6-6 and J usage is TRBJ1-3, with D hard to call. This CDR3 has 14 amino acids. Germline V lookup: CDR1 MNHNY, CDR2 SVGAGI (reference sequence). V gave up 6 bases and J gave up 0 bases, with 9 bases separating them. The DNA of the CDR3 is TGTGCCAGCAGGAACCCAACCTCTGGAAACACCATATATTTT. This translates into CASRNPTSGNTIYF.

This clone appeared a single time. The chain combines TRBV30 with TRBJ2-1; D could derive from TRBD1 or TRBD2 (6 bases each). The CDR3 covers 15 residues. The V end was cut by 3 bases, the J end by 3 bases, with 15 bases between. CDR1 is GTSNPN and CDR2 is SVGIG in the germline V gene (reference sequence). CDR3 loop: CAWRRDTGSYNEQFF. In DNA, the CDR3 is TGTGCCTGGAGGCGGGACACTGGGAGCTACAATGAGCAGTTCTTC.

The rearrangement joins TRBV6-5 to TRBJ2-3; perhaps TRBD1 as D (5 bases). V gave up 2 bases and J gave up 1 base, with 13 bases separating them. Germline CDR1 reads MNHEY; CDR2 reads SVGAGI. The CDR3 loop spans 16 amino acids. The CDR3 loop is CASSYSRVGGTDTQYF. In DNA, the CDR3 is TGTGCCAGCAGTTACAGTAGGGTAGGGGGCACAGATACGCAGTATTTT.

The genes are TRBV7-2 and TRBJ2-1, with unresolved D. V shed 0 bases and J shed 6 bases, with 9 bases lying between them. The CDR3 is 14 amino acids. Germline CDR1 reads SGHTA; CDR2 reads FQGNSA. In DNA form, the CDR3 reads TGTGCCAGCAGCTTAGCGCAATGGGGCAATGAGCAGTTCTTC. Translation gives CASSLAQWGNEQFF.

This rearrangement joins TRBV5-1 to TRBJ2-1; tentative D call: TRBD1 (5 bases). Germline values: CDR1 SGHRS, CDR2 YFSETQ. The V and J ends lost 0 bases and 4 bases respectively, with 5 bases between them. This CDR3 region has 13 residues. As DNA, the CDR3 is TGCGCCAGCAGCTTGGGACAGTACAATGAGCAGTTCTTC. Encoded protein: CASSLGQYNEQFF.

This sequence joins TRBV7-6 and TRBJ2-2, with D perhaps TRBD1 (6 bases). This CDR3 has 15 residues. CDR1 SGHVS and CDR2 FNYEAQ come from the germline V gene. The germline V and J ends were trimmed by 5 bases and 1 base, with 11 bases remaining between them. In DNA form, the CDR3 reads TGTGCCAGCAGCAAGACAGGATTGAACACCGGGGAGCTGTTTTTT. Protein product: CASSKTGLNTGELFF.

This chain connects TRBV11-2 to TRBJ2-3, with 7 nucleotides matching TRBD1. The CDR3 is 16 amino acids. Trimming at V came to 5 bases and at J to 4 bases, leaving 12 bases not matched to a gene. Germline-derived CDR1 and CDR2 are SGHAT and FQNNGV. For the CDR3, the DNA is TGTGCCAGCAGCAAAGGACAGGCAATCATGGCAGATACGCAGTATTTT. It encodes CASSKGQAIMADTQYF. The full variable domain, with the rest looked up from reference TRBV11-2 and TRBJ2-3, is EAGVAQSPRYKIIEKRQSVAFWCNPISGHATLYWYQQILGQGPKLLIQFQNNGVVDDSQLPKDRFSAERLKGVDSTLKIQPAKLEDSAVYLCASSKGQAIMADTQYFGPGTRLTVL.

This chain connects TRBV3-1 (or the pseudogene TRBV3-2) to TRBJ2-2; the D is unclear. This CDR3 has 15 residues. In germline, CDR1 is LGHDT, CDR2 YNNKEL (reference sequence). V lost 6 bases and J 0 bases, leaving 11 bases between the germline ends. Written as DNA, the CDR3 is TGTGCCAGCAGTCAGTCCTTTTCGAACACCGGGGAGCTGTTTTTT. Translation: CASSQSFSNTGELFF.

The chain is built from TRBV6-1 and TRBJ2-1, with 10 positions matching TRBD1. The V segment lost 4 bases and the J segment 8 bases; nucleotides outside the gene matches: 11. Germline CDR1 MNHNS, CDR2 SASEGT. The CDR3 runs 16 residues. The DNA for the CDR3 is TGTGCCAGCAGTGGGGACCGGGACAGGGGACTTGATGAGCAGTTCTTC. Translated: CASSGDRDRGLDEQFF.

The chain joins TRBV7-2 to TRBJ2-5, with TRBD2 identical over 12 bases. This CDR3 comprises 17 residues. In germline, CDR1 is SGHTA, CDR2 FQGNSA. V was pared by 5 bases and J by 3 bases, with 10 bases of the junction left unmatched. The CDR3 DNA is TGTGCCAGCAGCCGGATGATCCGGACTAGCGGGGAAGAGACCCAGTACTTC. Translating it yields CASSRMIRTSGEETQYF.